One and the same sample provided the 27 T cell receptor beta chains below, sequenced in a study of T-cell reconstitution after alpha-beta-depleted transplantation in children. As it was prepared, the TCRbeta library received unique molecular identifiers. TCRdb ran MiXCR on the PCR reads and lists one entry per CDR3 protein. The sample lists roughly 200,000 distinct CDR3 sequences; 6.6% were seen once. This specimen was PBMCs, taken before TCRalphabeta/CD19-depleted stem cell transplant. The receptors were gathered from a boy under 10 years old with acute lymphoblastic leukemia, due to receive a stem cell transplant.

The chain recombines TRBV7-9 with TRBJ1-6; D uncertain. With 6 bases removed from V and 0 bases from J, the gap between germline ends came to 15 bases. CDR3 length: 17 amino acids. Germline CDR1 is SEHNR and CDR2 is FQNEAQ (reference sequence). CDR3 sequence (DNA): TGTGCCAGCAGTCCGACTGGGCAGAGCTCCTATAATTCACCCCTCCACTTT. This encodes CASSPTGQSSYNSPLHF. Full variable domain (remainder filled in from reference TRBV7-9 and TRBJ1-6): DTGVSQNPRHKITKRGQNVTFRCDPISEHNRLYWYRQTLGQGPEFLTYFQNEAQLEKSRLLSDRFSAERPKGSFSTLEIQRTEQGDSAMYLCASSPTGQSSYNSPLHFGNGTRLTVT.

The gene calls are TRBV7-2 and TRBJ1-3, with D maybe TRBD1 (5 bases). V was cut by 1 base and J by 0 bases, with 7 bases left in between. CDR1 and CDR2 from the germline V gene are SGHTA and FQGNSA. This CDR3 contains 15 residues. CDR3 residues: CASSLDRGSGNTIYF. CDR3 in DNA: TGTGCCAGCAGCTTAGATAGGGGCTCTGGAAACACCATATATTTT.

This clonotype came up many times. The chain employs TRBV4-3 and TRBJ2-1, with 9 bases fitting TRBD1. Per germline, CDR1 LGHNA and CDR2 YSLEER. Trimming cost V 4 bases and J 4 bases; bases outside gene matches: 8. The CDR3 contains 16 residues. Here the CDR3 DNA reads TGCGCCAGCAGCCTTAACAGGGGGCTGAGATACAATGAGCAGTTCTTC. Translation: CASSLNRGLRYNEQFF.

This clonotype was counted at least ten times. The V call is TRBV29-1, the J call TRBJ2-6; 7 nucleotides match TRBD1. The CDR3 is 17 amino acids. The germline V gene encodes CDR1 SQVTM and CDR2 ANQGSEA. The V and J ends lost 5 bases and 0 bases, in that order; junction bases with no gene match: 10. The CDR3 region is CSVQSRDSRSGANVLTF. The CDR3 DNA reads TGCAGCGTTCAGTCACGGGACAGCCGCTCTGGGGCCAACGTCCTGACTTTC. The variable domain in full, with the rest retrieved from reference TRBV29-1 and TRBJ2-6, is SAVISQKPSRDICQRGTSLTIQCQVDSQVTMMFWYRQQPGQSLTLIATANQGSEATYESGFVIDKFPISRPNLTFSTLTVSNMSPEDSSIYLCSVQSRDSRSGANVLTFGAGSRLTVL.

The V gene is TRBV7-2, the J gene TRBJ2-5, with 8 bases aligning to TRBD1. Trimming took 0 bases from V and 3 from J; bases not matched to a gene: 6. Germline-derived CDR1 and CDR2 are SGHTA and FQGNSA. The CDR3 has 16 residues. The CDR3 nucleotides are TGTGCCAGCAGCTTAGCGCAGGGGGCGCAGAAAGAGACCCAGTACTTC. This sequence encodes CASSLAQGAQKETQYF. The full variable domain, rest sourced from reference TRBV7-2 and TRBJ2-5, is GAGVSQSPSNKVTEKGKDVELRCDPISGHTALYWYRQSLGQGLEFLIYFQGNSAPDKSGLPSDRFSAERTGGSVSTLTIQRTQQEDSAVYLCASSLAQGAQKETQYFGPGTRLLVL.

This clonotype was picked up a small number of times. The chain couples TRBV20-1 to TRBJ1-1; D perhaps matches TRBD1 (5 bases). CDR1 and CDR2 (germline): DFQATT, SNEGSKA (reference sequence). The CDR3 runs 14 residues. V was cut by 4 bases and J by 0 bases, with 12 bases left in between. CDR3 loop: CSAIGDSLNTEAFF. CDR3 DNA: TGCAGTGCTATTGGCGACAGCCTGAACACTGAAGCTTTCTTT.

This clonotype was recorded a few times. This may be a read error, as it is one base from a much larger clone. The chain couples TRBV20-1 to TRBJ2-6; TRBD1 aligns across 9 bases. The CDR3 loop spans 17 amino acids. CDR1 and CDR2 from the germline V gene are DFQATT and SNEGSKA (reference sequence). The CDR3 DNA reads as TGCTGTGCTAGTTTAGCGACAGGGGGCTCTGGGGCCAACGTCCTGACTTTC. Amino acid sequence: CCASLATGGSGANVLTF.

For this clonotype: This could be a read error, since a much larger clone is one nucleotide away. V is TRBV5-1 and J is TRBJ2-7; TRBD2 is a possible D gene (6 bases). The CDR3 consists of 14 residues. CDR1 and CDR2 from the germline V gene are SGHRS and YFSETQ. The chain's CDR3 is CASSSGDSISEQNF. CDR3 DNA: TGCGCCAGCAGTTCGGGGGATTCTATCAGCGAGCAGAACTTC.

Only a few counts were recorded for this clonotype. This chain connects TRBV7-9 to TRBJ2-7; D possibly uses TRBD1 or TRBD2 (6 bases each). Trimming shortened V by 10 bases and J by 7 bases, and 20 bases separated the two germline ends. Germline CDR1 and CDR2: SEHNR and FQNEAQ (reference sequence). This CDR3 has 13 residues. The CDR3 loop reads CAIRRRDKGEQYF. The CDR3 nucleotides are TGTGCCATCCGGAGGCGGGACAAGGGAGAGCAGTACTTC. The variable domain in full, with the rest retrieved from reference TRBV7-9 and TRBJ2-7, is DTGVSQNPRHKITKRGQNVTFRCDPISEHNRLYWYRQTLGQGPEFLTYFQNEAQLEKSRLLSDRFSAERPKGSFSTLEIQRTEQGDSAMYLCAIRRRDKGEQYFGPGTRLTVT.

This clonotype was seen at least ten times. V usage is TRBV29-1 and J usage is TRBJ2-7; D is tentatively TRBD1 or TRBD2 (5 bases each). V lost 8 bases to trimming and J lost 1 base, with 12 bases between them. This CDR3 spans 12 amino acids. Germline CDR1 reads SQVTM; CDR2 reads ANQGSEA. The CDR3 protein is CSPAGGSYEQYF. The CDR3 DNA reads as TGCAGCCCAGCTGGGGGTTCCTACGAGCAGTACTTC.

The chain combines TRBV30 with TRBJ1-3, with D unresolved. Between the trimmed V and J ends, which lost 8 bases and 0 bases, there was a span of 5 bases. Germline V gene lookup returns CDR1 GTSNPN and CDR2 SVGIG (reference sequence). This CDR3 is 11 amino acids long. The CDR3 here is CASDSGNTIYF. CDR3 coding DNA: TGTGCCAGTGACTCTGGAAACACCATATATTTT.

This clonotype was counted a few times. The chain joins TRBV6-2 or TRBV6-3 to TRBJ2-1, with D unclear. V lost 6 bases to trimming and J lost 0 bases, with 18 bases between them. The germline V gene encodes CDR1 MNHEY and CDR2 SVGEGT. The CDR3 runs 17 residues. CDR3 sequence (DNA): TGTGCCAGCAGCCACGGGCCCCGCGGATACTCCTACAATGAGCAGTTCTTC. Translation gives CASSHGPRGYSYNEQFF.

V usage is TRBV27 and J usage is TRBJ2-4; D gene uncertain. From germline, CDR1 is MNHEY and CDR2 SMNVEV (reference sequence). The CDR3 loop spans 14 amino acids. Trimming took 4 bases from V and 3 from J, leaving 10 bases between them. The CDR3 sequence is CASSSQLDKNIQYF. CDR3 DNA: TGTGCCAGCAGTTCCCAGCTCGACAAAAACATTCAGTACTTC.

This clonotype came up many times. This rearrangement joins TRBV20-1 to TRBJ2-1; 8 bases match TRBD1. Germline V gene data show CDR1 as DFQATT and CDR2 as SNEGSKA (reference sequence). The CDR3 is made up of 12 amino acids. CDR3: CSATGDYNEQFF. The CDR3 DNA reads TGCAGCGCGACAGGGGATTACAATGAGCAGTTCTTC.

This clonotype was observed at least ten times. The CDR3 DNA is TGCAGCGTTGAAGCCGCACAGGACTATGGCTACACCTTC. This codes for CSVEAAQDYGYTF. The chain joins TRBV29-1 to TRBJ1-2; tentatively, D is TRBD1 (5 bases). Trimming removed 1 base from V and 3 bases from J, with 9 bases in between. The germline V gene has CDR1 SQVTM and CDR2 ANQGSEA. The CDR3 is made up of 13 amino acids.

This clonotype was recorded a few times. The CDR3 DNA follows: TGTGCCATCAGTAGAGGGGAGACCCAGTACTTC. Translated: CAISRGETQYF. This chain joins TRBV10-3 and TRBJ2-5; a weak D match, TRBD2 (5 bases). Per germline, CDR1 ENHRY and CDR2 SYGVKD. Trimming pared 5 bases from V and 5 bases from J, leaving 6 bases between. CDR3 length: 11 residues.

The V and J genes are TRBV2 and TRBJ2-1, with D maybe TRBD2 (6 bases). V dropped 6 bases and J dropped 10 bases, with 10 bases sitting between them. The CDR3 is 11 residues long. Germline CDR1 SNHLY, CDR2 FYNNEI. The CDR3 coding sequence is TGTGCCAGCAGGTATGCGGGGGAGCAGTTCTTC. Protein: CASRYAGEQFF.

The sample holds many counts of this clonotype. The chain employs TRBV20-1 and TRBJ2-3, with a weak D call TRBD2 (6 bases). Germline-derived CDR1 and CDR2 are DFQATT and SNEGSKA (reference sequence). The germline V and J ends were trimmed by 5 bases and 5 bases, with 20 bases remaining between them. The CDR3 extends over 15 amino acids. DNA for the CDR3: TGCAGTGCTGGAAACTCGGGAGTCAGGCGAGATACGCAGTATTTT. It yields the protein CSAGNSGVRRDTQYF.

At least ten counts were recorded for this clonotype. The DNA for the CDR3 is TGTGCCAGCAGTTTTTACCTTATCGGCGGGGAGCTGTTTTTT. It specifies CASSFYLIGGELFF. The chain joins TRBV28 to TRBJ2-2; no clear D. In germline, CDR1 is MDHEN, CDR2 SYDVKM. The CDR3 has 14 amino acids. Between the trimmed V and J ends, which lost 3 bases and 7 bases, there was a span of 12 bases.

The sample holds many counts of this clonotype. This chain links TRBV7-2 with TRBJ2-5; possible D gene TRBD1, 7 bases. The ends were cut back, 5 bases at V and 2 bases at J, with 12 bases in the middle. This CDR3 has 14 amino acids. Germline lookup yields CDR1 SGHTA and CDR2 FQGNSA. The CDR3 here is CASSPGGIQETQYF. CDR3 nucleotide sequence: TGTGCCAGCAGCCCAGGGGGGATTCAAGAGACCCAGTACTTC.

A few counts support this clonotype. The chain has TRBV10-3 and TRBJ2-3; TRBD2 matches 11 bases. V trimming: 9 bases; J trimming: 6 bases; junction bases outside the gene matches: 8. Germline CDR1 ENHRY, CDR2 SYGVKD. There are 14 residues in the CDR3. This CDR3 is CAITSGSDVDTQYF. The CDR3 DNA follows: TGTGCCATTACTAGCGGGAGTGATGTTGATACGCAGTATTTT.

This clonotype was detected many times. V usage is TRBV2 and J usage is TRBJ2-3, with D unresolved. V shed 7 bases and J shed 1 base, with 6 bases lying between them. The CDR3 sequence is 12 residues long. Germline V CDR1 and CDR2: SNHLY, FYNNEI. The CDR3 DNA follows: TGTGCCAGCATTCGGGGCACAGATACGCAGTATTTT. This encodes CASIRGTDTQYF.

This chain joins TRBV24-1 and TRBJ2-7, with 7 bases aligning to TRBD2. Germline trimming cut 2 bases from V and 2 bases from J; bases unmatched to any gene: 5. Germline V gene lookup returns CDR1 KGHDR and CDR2 SFDVKD. The CDR3 is made up of 15 amino acids. CDR3 bases: TGTGCCACCAGTGATTCTAGCGGAAACCCCTACGAGCAGTACTTC. It encodes CATSDSSGNPYEQYF.

This rearrangement joins TRBV19 to TRBJ2-7, with a tentative D call TRBD1 (6 bases). Trimming left V 7 bases short and J 1 base short, with 11 bases between. In germline, CDR1 is LNHDA, CDR2 SQIVND (reference sequence). This CDR3 comprises 13 residues. DNA of the CDR3: TGTGCCAGTAAGCAGGGGTCTTCCTACGAGCAGTACTTC. Protein sequence: CASKQGSSYEQYF. Full variable domain (rest looked up from reference TRBV19 and TRBJ2-7): DGGITQSPKYLFRKEGQNVTLSCEQNLNHDAMYWYRQDPGQGLRLIYYSQIVNDFQKGDIAEGYSVSREKKESFPLTVTSAQKNPTAFYLCASKQGSSYEQYFGPGTRLTVT.

The chain couples TRBV28 to TRBJ2-3; D is undetermined. This CDR3 is 15 amino acids long. Germline V gene lookup returns CDR1 MDHEN and CDR2 SYDVKM. With 3 bases removed from V and 2 bases from J, the gap between germline ends came to 12 bases. The CDR3 region is CASSLTRSHTDTQYF. The CDR3 nucleotides are TGTGCCAGCAGTTTGACGAGGTCCCACACAGATACGCAGTATTTT.

This clonotype was found many times. The J gene is TRBJ2-7, the V gene TRBV25-1; D not resolved. Per germline, CDR1 MGHDK and CDR2 SYGVNS. Trimming took off 5 bases at V and 0 bases at J, with 11 bases between the two ends. This CDR3 has 14 residues. CDR3 loop: CASSQDGSSYEQYF. The DNA of the CDR3 is TGTGCCAGCAGTCAAGATGGAAGCTCCTACGAGCAGTACTTC.

The chain links TRBV28 to TRBJ1-5; 8 positions agree with TRBD1. Germline CDR1 MDHEN, CDR2 SYDVKM. The CDR3 length is 16 residues. With 6 bases clipped from V and 1 base from J, the junction kept 8 bases outside the gene matches. The CDR3, as DNA: TGTGCCAGCAGAGTTTATGGGGACAGGAGCAATCAGCCCCAGCATTTT. Translation gives CASRVYGDRSNQPQHF. Full variable domain (missing parts from reference TRBV28 and TRBJ1-5): DVKVTQSSRYLVKRTGEKVFLECVQDMDHENMFWYRQDPGLGLRLIYFSYDVKMKEKGDIPEGYSVSREKKERFSLILESASTNQTSMYLCASRVYGDRSNQPQHFGDGTRLSIL.